The clone carrying this TCR beta chain was observed once. CDR3 length: 15 amino acids. V shed 0 bases, J shed 12 bases, and the junction held 11 bases outside the gene matches. Germline V lookup: CDR1 SGHTA, CDR2 FQGNSA. This specimen belongs to a study of cytomegalovirus exposure and HLA in healthy donors. Assay: immunoSEQ multiplex PCR; the TCRdb copy retains only in-frame clones and omits some. The repertoire includes 150,000 to 200,000 clones, 80% to 90% of them detected once, and roughly 1.2% sits in the top ten. This clonotype was obtained from a woman aged 25 to 45 in good health and CMV-seronegative. Material for sequencing was PBMCs. The chain uses TRBV7-2 and TRBJ2-1; 7 bases map to TRBD2. The CDR3 DNA reads as TGTGCCAGCAGCTTAGCGGTCGGGAGGCCTCAGGGGCAGTTCTTC. Protein: CASSLAVGRPQGQFF.